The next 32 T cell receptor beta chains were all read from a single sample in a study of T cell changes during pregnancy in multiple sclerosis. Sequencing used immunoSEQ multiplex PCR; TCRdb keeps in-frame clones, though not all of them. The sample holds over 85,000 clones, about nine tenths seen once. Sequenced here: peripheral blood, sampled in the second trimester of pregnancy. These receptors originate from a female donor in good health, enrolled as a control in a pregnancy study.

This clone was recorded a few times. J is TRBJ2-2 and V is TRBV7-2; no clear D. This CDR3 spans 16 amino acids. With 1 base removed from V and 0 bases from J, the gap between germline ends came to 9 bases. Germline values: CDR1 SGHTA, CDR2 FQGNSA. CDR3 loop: CASSLGTASNTGELFF. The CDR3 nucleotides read TGTGCCAGCAGCTTAGGCACAGCCTCGAACACCGGGGAGCTGTTTTTT.

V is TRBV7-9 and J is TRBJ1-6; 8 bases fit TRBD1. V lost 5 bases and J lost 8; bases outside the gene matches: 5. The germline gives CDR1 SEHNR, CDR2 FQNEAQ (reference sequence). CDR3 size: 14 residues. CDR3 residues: CASSLGTGDSPLHF. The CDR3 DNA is TGTGCCAGCAGCCTCGGGACAGGAGATTCACCCCTCCACTTT. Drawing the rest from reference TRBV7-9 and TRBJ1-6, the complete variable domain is DTGVSQNPRHKITKRGQNVTFRCDPISEHNRLYWYRQTLGQGPEFLTYFQNEAQLEKSRLLSDRFSAERPKGSFSTLEIQRTEQGDSAMYLCASSLGTGDSPLHFGNGTRLTVT.

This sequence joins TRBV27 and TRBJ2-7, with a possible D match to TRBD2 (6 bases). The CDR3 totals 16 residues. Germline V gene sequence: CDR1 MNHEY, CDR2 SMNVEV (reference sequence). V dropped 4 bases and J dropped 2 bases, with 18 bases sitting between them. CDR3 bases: TGTGCCAGCAGTTCTTTTGGTCGGGGGACCCCCTACGAGCAGTACTTC. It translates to CASSSFGRGTPYEQYF.

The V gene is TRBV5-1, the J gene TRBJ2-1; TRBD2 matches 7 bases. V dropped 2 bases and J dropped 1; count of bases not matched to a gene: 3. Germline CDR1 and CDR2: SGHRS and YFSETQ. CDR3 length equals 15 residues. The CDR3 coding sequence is TGCGCCAGCAGCTTCGGGGGGATATCCTACAATGAGCAGTTCTTC. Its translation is CASSFGGISYNEQFF.

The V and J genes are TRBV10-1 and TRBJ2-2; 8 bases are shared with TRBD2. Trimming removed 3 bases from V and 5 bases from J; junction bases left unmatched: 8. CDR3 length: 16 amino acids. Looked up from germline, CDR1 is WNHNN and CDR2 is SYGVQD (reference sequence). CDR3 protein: CASSESSGSLTGELFF. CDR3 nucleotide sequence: TGCGCCAGCAGTGAATCAAGCGGGAGCTTGACCGGGGAGCTGTTTTTT.

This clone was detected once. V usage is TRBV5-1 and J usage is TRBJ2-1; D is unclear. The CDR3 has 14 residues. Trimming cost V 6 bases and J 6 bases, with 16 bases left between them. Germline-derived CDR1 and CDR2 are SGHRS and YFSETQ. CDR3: CASKRNAALNEQFF. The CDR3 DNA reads TGCGCCAGCAAGAGGAATGCGGCCCTCAATGAGCAGTTCTTC.

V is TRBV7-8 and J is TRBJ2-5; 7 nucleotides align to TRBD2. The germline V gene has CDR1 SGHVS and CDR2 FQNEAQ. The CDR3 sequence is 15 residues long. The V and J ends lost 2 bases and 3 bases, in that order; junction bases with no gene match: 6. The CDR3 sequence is CASSLYGAGEETQYF. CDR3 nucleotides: TGTGCCAGCAGCTTATACGGCGCGGGAGAAGAGACCCAGTACTTC.

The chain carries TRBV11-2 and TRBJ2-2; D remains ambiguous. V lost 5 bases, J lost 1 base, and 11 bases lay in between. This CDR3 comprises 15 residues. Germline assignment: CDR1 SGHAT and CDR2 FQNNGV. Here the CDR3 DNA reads TGTGCCAGCAGCCGCTTACGACAGAACACCGGGGAGCTGTTTTTT. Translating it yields CASSRLRQNTGELFF.

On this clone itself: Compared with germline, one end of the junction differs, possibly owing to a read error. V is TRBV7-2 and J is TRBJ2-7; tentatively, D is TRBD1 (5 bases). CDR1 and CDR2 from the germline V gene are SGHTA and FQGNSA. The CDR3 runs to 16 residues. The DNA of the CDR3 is TGTGCCAGCAGCATAGCCGCAGGGTTCGGCTCCTACGAGCAGTACTTC. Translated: CASSIAAGFGSYEQYF.

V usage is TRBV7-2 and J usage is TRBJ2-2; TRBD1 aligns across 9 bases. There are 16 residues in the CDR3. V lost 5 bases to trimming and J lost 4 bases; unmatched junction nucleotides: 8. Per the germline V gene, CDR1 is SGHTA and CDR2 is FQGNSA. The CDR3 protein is CASSLSGTGTTGELFF. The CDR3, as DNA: TGTGCCAGCAGCCTATCCGGGACAGGGACCACCGGGGAGCTGTTTTTT.

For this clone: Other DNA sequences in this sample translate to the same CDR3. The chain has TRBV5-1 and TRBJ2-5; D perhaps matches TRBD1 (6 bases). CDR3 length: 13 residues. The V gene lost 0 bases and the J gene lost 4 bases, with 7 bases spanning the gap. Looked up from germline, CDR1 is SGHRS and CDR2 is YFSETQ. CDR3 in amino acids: CASSLGGGETQYF. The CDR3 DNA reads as TGCGCCAGCAGCTTGGGAGGGGGAGAGACCCAGTACTTC.

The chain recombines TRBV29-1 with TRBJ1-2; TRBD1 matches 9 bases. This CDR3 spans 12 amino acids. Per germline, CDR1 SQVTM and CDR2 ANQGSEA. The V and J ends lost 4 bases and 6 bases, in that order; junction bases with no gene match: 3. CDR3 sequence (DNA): TGCAGCGTTGGGGACAGGGCCGATGGCTACACCTTC. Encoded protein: CSVGDRADGYTF.

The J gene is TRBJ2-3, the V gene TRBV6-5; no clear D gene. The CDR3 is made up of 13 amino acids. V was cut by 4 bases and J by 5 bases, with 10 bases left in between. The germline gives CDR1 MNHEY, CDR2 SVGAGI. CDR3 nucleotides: TGTGCCAGCAGTTCGCCCCGACTAGATACGCAGTATTTT. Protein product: CASSSPRLDTQYF.

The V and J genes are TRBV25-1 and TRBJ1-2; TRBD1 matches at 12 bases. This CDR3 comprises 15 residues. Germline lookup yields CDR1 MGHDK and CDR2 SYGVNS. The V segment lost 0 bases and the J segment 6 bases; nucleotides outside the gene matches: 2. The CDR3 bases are TGTGCCAGCAGTGAATATCGGGACAGGGGGCATGGCTACACCTTC. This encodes CASSEYRDRGHGYTF.

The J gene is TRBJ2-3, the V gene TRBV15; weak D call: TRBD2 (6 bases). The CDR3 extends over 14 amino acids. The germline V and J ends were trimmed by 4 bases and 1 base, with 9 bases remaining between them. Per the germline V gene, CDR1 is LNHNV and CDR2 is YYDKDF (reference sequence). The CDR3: CATSKWEGTDTQYF. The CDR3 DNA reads TGTGCCACCAGCAAATGGGAGGGCACAGATACGCAGTATTTT.

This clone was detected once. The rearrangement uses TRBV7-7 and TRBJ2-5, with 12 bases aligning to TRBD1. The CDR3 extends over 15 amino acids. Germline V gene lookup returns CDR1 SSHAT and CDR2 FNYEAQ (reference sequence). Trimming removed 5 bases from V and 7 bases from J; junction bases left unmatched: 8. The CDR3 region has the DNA TGTGCCAGCAGCCCCGGGACAGGGGGCGCGGGGACCCAGTACTTC. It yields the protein CASSPGTGGAGTQYF.

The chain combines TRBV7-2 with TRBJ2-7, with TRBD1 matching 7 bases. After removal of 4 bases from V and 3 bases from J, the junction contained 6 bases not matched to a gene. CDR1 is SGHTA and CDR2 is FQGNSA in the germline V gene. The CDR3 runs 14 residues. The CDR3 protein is CASSSDRMLYEQYF. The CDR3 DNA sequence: TGTGCCAGCAGCTCGGACAGGATGCTCTACGAGCAGTACTTC.

CDR3: CASSQPYSGGYTF. The CDR3 DNA reads as TGTGCCAGCAGCCAACCGTATTCGGGTGGCTACACCTTC. V gene TRBV14 combines with J gene TRBJ1-2; no firm D call. This CDR3 comprises 13 residues. Germline V lookup: CDR1 SGHDN, CDR2 FVKESK. The V gene lost 2 bases and the J gene lost 7 bases, with 11 bases spanning the gap.

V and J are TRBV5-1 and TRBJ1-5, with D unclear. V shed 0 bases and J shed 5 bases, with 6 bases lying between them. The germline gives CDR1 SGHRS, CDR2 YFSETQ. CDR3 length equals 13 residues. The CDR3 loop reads CASSLAADQPQHF. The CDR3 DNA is TGCGCCAGCAGCTTGGCCGCGGATCAGCCCCAGCATTTT.

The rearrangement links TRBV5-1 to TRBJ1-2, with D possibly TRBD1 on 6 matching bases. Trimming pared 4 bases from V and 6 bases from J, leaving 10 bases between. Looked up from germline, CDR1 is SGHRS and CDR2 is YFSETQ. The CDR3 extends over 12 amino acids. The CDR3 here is CASSRGQNGYTF. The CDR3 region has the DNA TGCGCCAGCAGCCGTGGACAGAATGGCTACACCTTC.

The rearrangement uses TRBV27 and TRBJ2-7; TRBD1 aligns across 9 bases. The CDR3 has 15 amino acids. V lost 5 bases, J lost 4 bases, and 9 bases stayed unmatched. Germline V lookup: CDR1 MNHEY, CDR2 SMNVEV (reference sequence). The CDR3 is CASSPPGQGVYEQYF. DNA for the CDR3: TGTGCCAGCAGTCCCCCGGGACAGGGTGTATACGAGCAGTACTTC.

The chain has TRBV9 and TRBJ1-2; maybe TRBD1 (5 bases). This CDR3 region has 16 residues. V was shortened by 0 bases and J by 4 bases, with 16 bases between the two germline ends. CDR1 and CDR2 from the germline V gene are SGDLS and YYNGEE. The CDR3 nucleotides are TGTGCCAGCAGCGTAGATTTTATAGGGGCGGCCTATGGCTACACCTTC. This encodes CASSVDFIGAAYGYTF.

CDR3 protein: CASSPLGRGSEKLFF. The CDR3 region has the DNA TGCGCCAGCAGCCCTCTGGGCAGGGGGAGCGAAAAACTGTTTTTT. The chain is built from TRBV5-1 and TRBJ1-4, with 7 bases identical to TRBD1. The CDR3 is 15 amino acids. Germline CDR1 and CDR2: SGHRS and YFSETQ. V was clipped by 4 bases and J by 8 bases; unmatched bases: 11. Variable domain in full (rest from reference TRBV5-1 and TRBJ1-4): KAGVTQTPRYLIKTRGQQVTLSCSPISGHRSVSWYQQTPGQGLQFLFEYFSETQRNKGNFPGRFSGRQFSNSRSEMNVSTLELGDSALYLCASSPLGRGSEKLFFGSGTQLSVL.

DNA for the CDR3: TGTGCCAGTAGTATTACCAGAATTGAAGCTTTCTTT. Residues: CASSITRIEAFF. J is TRBJ1-1 and V is TRBV19, with unresolved D. Looked up from germline, CDR1 is LNHDA and CDR2 is SQIVND (reference sequence). V shed 3 bases and J shed 7 bases, with 9 bases lying between them. The CDR3 totals 12 residues.

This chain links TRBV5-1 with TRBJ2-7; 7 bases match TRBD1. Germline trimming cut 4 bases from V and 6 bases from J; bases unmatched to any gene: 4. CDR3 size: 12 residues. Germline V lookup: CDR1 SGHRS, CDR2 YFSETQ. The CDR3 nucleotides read TGCGCCAGCAGCCTAGGGACAGCCGAGCAGTACTTC. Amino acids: CASSLGTAEQYF.

CDR3 in DNA: TGTGCCACCAGCAGAGATCGAGGTCAAGAGACCCAGTACTTC. This gives the protein CATSRDRGQETQYF. The V call is TRBV15, the J call TRBJ2-5; D gene uncertain. The length of the CDR3 is 14 residues. The V and J ends lost 0 bases and 2 bases respectively, with 7 bases between them. Per germline, CDR1 LNHNV and CDR2 YYDKDF (reference sequence). Variable domain in full (rest from reference TRBV15 and TRBJ2-5): DAMVIQNPRYQVTQFGKPVTLSCSQTLNHNVMYWYQQKSSQAPKLLFHYYDKDFNNEADTPDNFQSRRPNTSFCFLDIRSPGLGDTAMYLCATSRDRGQETQYFGPGTRLLVL.

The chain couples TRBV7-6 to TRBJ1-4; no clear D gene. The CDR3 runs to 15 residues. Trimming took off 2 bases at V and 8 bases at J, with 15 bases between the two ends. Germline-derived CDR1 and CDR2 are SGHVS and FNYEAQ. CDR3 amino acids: CASSLQATAMEKLFF. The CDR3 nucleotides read TGTGCCAGCAGCTTACAGGCGACGGCCATGGAAAAACTGTTTTTT. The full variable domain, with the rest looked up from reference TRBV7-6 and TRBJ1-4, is GAGVSQSPRYKVTKRGQDVALRCDPISGHVSLYWYRQALGQGPEFLTYFNYEAQQDKSGLPNDRFSAERPEGSISTLTIQRTEQRDSAMYRCASSLQATAMEKLFFGSGTQLSVL.

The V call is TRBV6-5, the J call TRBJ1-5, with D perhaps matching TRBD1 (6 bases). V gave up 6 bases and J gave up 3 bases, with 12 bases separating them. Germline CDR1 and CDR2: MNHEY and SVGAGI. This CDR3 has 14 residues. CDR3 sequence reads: CASSASGANQPQHF. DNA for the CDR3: TGTGCCAGCAGCGCATCAGGGGCCAATCAGCCCCAGCATTTT.

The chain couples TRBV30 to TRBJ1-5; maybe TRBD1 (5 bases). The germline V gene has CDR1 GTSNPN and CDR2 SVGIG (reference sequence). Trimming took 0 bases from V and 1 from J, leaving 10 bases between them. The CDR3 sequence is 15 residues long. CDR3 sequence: CAWSVSGASNQPQHF. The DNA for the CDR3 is TGTGCCTGGAGTGTATCTGGGGCGAGCAATCAGCCCCAGCATTTT.

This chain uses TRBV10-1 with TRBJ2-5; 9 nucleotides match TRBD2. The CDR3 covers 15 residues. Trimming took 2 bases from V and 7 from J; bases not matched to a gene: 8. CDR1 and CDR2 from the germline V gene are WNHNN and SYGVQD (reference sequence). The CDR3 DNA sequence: TGCGCCAGCAGTGAGGTTAGCGGGAGCAAGGGGACCCAGTACTTC. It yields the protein CASSEVSGSKGTQYF.

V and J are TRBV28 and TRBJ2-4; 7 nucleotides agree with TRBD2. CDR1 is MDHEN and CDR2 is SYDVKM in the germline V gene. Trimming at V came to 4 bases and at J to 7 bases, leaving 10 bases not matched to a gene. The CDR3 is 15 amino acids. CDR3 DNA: TGTGCCAGCAGTTCGGGGGAAGCGGGACGCAACATTCAGTACTTC. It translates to CASSSGEAGRNIQYF.

CDR3 protein: CASRMISRGDYEQYF. The CDR3, as DNA: TGTGCCAGTAGGATGATAAGCAGGGGCGACTACGAGCAGTACTTC. This chain connects TRBV19 to TRBJ2-7; a weak D match, TRBD1 (6 bases). The germline CDR1 and CDR2 sequences are LNHDA and SQIVND (reference sequence). Trimming left V 6 bases short and J 3 bases short, with 18 bases between. The length of the CDR3 is 15 residues.